What follows are 7 T cell receptor beta chains derived from one specimen sequenced in a study of regulatory T cells in long-lasting Graves disease. Time point here: newly diagnosed GD, antithyroid drugs for less than 3 months. PBMC-derived RNA was used for the TCR library. The TCR beta library used iRepertoire HTBI primers with Arm-PCR amplification of CDR3. In TCRdb, the multiplex PCR reads were re-called with MiXCR into one record per CDR3 protein. The sample lists around 450,000 distinct CDR3 sequences; 16% were seen once. This sample also belongs to another study, concerning T cells in Graves' hyperthyroidism and ophthalmopathy.

Source: peripheral blood mononuclear cells (PBMCs), taken at new diagnosis, from a patient treated with antithyroid drugs. These receptors all stem from a man aged 40-55 years with Graves disease.

V is TRBV11-2 and J is TRBJ2-1; D is possibly TRBD2 (6 bases). The CDR3 has 13 amino acids. V lost 5 bases to trimming and J lost 8 bases, with 13 bases between them. Looked up from germline, CDR1 is SGHAT and CDR2 is FQNNGV. The CDR3 bases are TGTGCCAGCAGCATTGACGGACTACATGAGCAGTTCTTC. Its translation: CASSIDGLHEQFF.

This clonotype was observed at least ten times. The CDR3 reads CASVAGNTGELFF. CDR3 DNA sequence: TGTGCCAGCGTGGCGGGGAACACCGGGGAGCTGTTTTTT. The chain uses TRBV6-1 and TRBJ2-2, with TRBD2 as a possible D gene (5 bases). The CDR3 contains 13 residues. V shed 8 bases and J shed 1 base, with 8 bases lying between them. Germline-derived CDR1 and CDR2 are MNHNS and SASEGT.

CDR3 residues: CSAKGQGALNTEAFF. The CDR3 DNA reads TGCAGTGCAAAAGGGCAGGGGGCTTTGAACACTGAAGCTTTCTTT. The rearrangement uses TRBV20-1 and TRBJ1-1; TRBD1 matches 8 bases. The CDR3 is 15 residues long. J was trimmed by 0 bases and V by 6 bases; bases with no gene match: 9. Germline assignment: CDR1 DFQATT and CDR2 SNEGSKA (reference sequence).

This clonotype was recorded at least ten times. The chain links TRBV5-1 to TRBJ2-5; D gene unclear. Germline CDR1 and CDR2: SGHRS and YFSETQ. CDR3 size: 15 residues. Between the trimmed V and J ends, which lost 0 bases and 0 bases, there was a span of 9 bases. In DNA form, the CDR3 reads TGCGCCAGCAGCTTGGGGGCCGTACACCAAGAGACCCAGTACTTC. Encoded protein: CASSLGAVHQETQYF.

The chain recombines TRBV9 with TRBJ2-7, with unresolved D. Per the germline V gene, CDR1 is SGDLS and CDR2 is YYNGEE. V was pared by 4 bases and J by 4 bases, with 12 bases between. The CDR3 has 13 amino acids. This CDR3 reads CASSPKIRYEQYF. The CDR3 coding sequence is TGTGCCAGCAGCCCAAAGATTAGGTACGAGCAGTACTTC.

In regard to this clonotype: A much larger clone sits a single nucleotide away, making a read error possible. In DNA, the CDR3 is TGTGCCAGCAGGATGGGCAGGTTAGACGAGCAGTTCTTC. Translated: CASRMGRLDEQFF. This chain joins TRBV12-3 or TRBV12-4 and TRBJ2-3; D uncertain. Near its end, the DNA agrees better with TRBJ2-1, so the J call may be wrong. CDR3 size: 13 residues.

This clonotype came up many times. The V gene is TRBV2, the J gene TRBJ2-1; D gene uncertain. Germline-derived CDR1 and CDR2 are SNHLY and FYNNEI. The CDR3 sequence is 11 residues long. V was shortened by 8 bases and J by 3 bases, with 5 bases between the two germline ends. Written as DNA, the CDR3 is TGTGCCAGCCGTAACTACAATGAGCAGTTCTTC. Amino acid sequence: CASRNYNEQFF.